The present T cell receptor (beta chain) was sequenced within a study of monozygotic twins with inflammatory bowel disease. Study findings and constraints: Repertoire similarity did not differ between concordant and discordant twins, possibly owing to limited power. Among the T cells, different subtypes could not be distinguished.

A remark on this clonotype: Its cognate antigen is unknown.

From germline, CDR1 is MNHNS and CDR2 SASEGT. The CDR3 length is 14 residues. From approximately 3,500 ng of total RNA, each TCR library was prepared. With the 5' RACE reads reprocessed, TCRdb shows one record per CDR3 protein and no DNA. Across 190,000 or so distinct CDR3 sequences, the top ten clones capture less than 2% of the sample. The rearrangement links TRBV6-1 to TRBJ1-1; as DNA is missing, the TRBD1 call by TCRdb cannot be tested. Sequencing was done on a sample of blood. The receptor's source is a human donor with ulcerative colitis or Crohn's disease, or a healthy co-twin of an affected twin (not recorded which). The chain's CDR3 is CASSEGGGYTEAFF.